This TCR beta chain originates from a study of CD8 T cells in ankylosing spondylitis. Study findings and constraints: Reportedly, matched ankylosing spondylitis synovial fluid was significantly enriched for disease-linked clones. Clones that were linked to disease were CD8+ and were relatively rare in peripheral blood. Within ankylosing spondylitis blood, a TCR beta motif made up of eight highly homologous variants appeared to be characteristic.

CDR3 length equals 14 residues. Deletions cut 3 bases from V and 4 bases from J, with 11 bases between. The germline V gene encodes CDR1 SGDLS and CDR2 YYNGEE. This clonotype was detected only a few times. Antigen unknown. Making the TCR beta libraries involved quantitative 5'-RACE with molecular barcodes. TCRdb analysed the 5' RACE reads with MiXCR anew, one entry per CDR3 protein. The table has hundreds of thousands of distinct CDR3 sequences, 17% seen once. V usage is TRBV9 and J usage is TRBJ1-5; TRBD1 is a possible D gene (5 bases). Input material: blood, either unsorted or a sorted T cell fraction (not recorded which). The clonotype originates from a male donor with ankylosing spondylitis. The CDR3 spells CASSGGAGNQPQHF. Here the CDR3 DNA reads TGTGCCAGCAGCGGAGGGGCAGGGAATCAGCCCCAGCATTTT.